The clone carrying this T cell receptor (beta chain) has a count of ten or more. Its specificity is unknown. The source of the sample is a study of T-cell reconstitution after alpha-beta-depleted transplantation in children. Library preparation (for TCRbeta) was performed with unique molecular identifiers. TCRdb recomputed calls from the PCR reads with MiXCR, one row per CDR3 protein. The sample lists around 700,000 distinct CDR3 sequences; around 13% were seen once. The study's findings and limits: Certain patients had high TCRbeta diversity at day 60, and it came from recipient T cells and thymic progenitors that survived. After transplant, at about two months, alpha-beta T cells were reportedly derived from several hundred expanded graft clones.

The input for sequencing was PBMCs, taken before TCRalphabeta/CD19-depleted stem cell transplant. The receptor comes from a girl aged 2-15 years with congenital amegakaryocytic thrombocytopenia, due to receive a stem cell transplant.

The CDR3 region is CASSPEWGPYEQYF. In DNA form, the CDR3 reads TGCGCCAGCAGCCCCGAGTGGGGCCCCTACGAGCAGTACTTC. J is TRBJ2-7 and V is TRBV5-1, with D possibly matching TRBD1 (5 bases). The CDR3 has 14 residues. Germline CDR1 reads SGHRS; CDR2 reads YFSETQ. The germline V and J ends were trimmed by 4 bases and 2 bases, with 13 bases remaining between them.